This T cell receptor beta chain was captured by sequencing in a study of cytomegalovirus exposure and HLA in healthy donors. Regarding the study as a whole: Most subjects had HLA-A and HLA-B alleles reportedly predicted accurately by TCR beta sequences. Usually a TCR sequence was rare, but some public TCRs were found in many donors.

Healthy individuals who donated bone marrow served as the donors. Note on this clone: Its antigen is as yet unknown.

Both 60 Vbeta primers and 13 Jbeta primers went into the PCR. The protocol was immunoSEQ multiplex PCR, while the TCRdb copy is restricted to in-frame clones and leaves out a portion. The data show about 100,000 clones, with about 80% seen just once and under 0.8% held by the top ten. Looked up from germline, CDR1 is SGHTA and CDR2 is FQGNSA. Trimming cost V 4 bases and J 10 bases; bases outside gene matches: 14. The CDR3 contains 17 residues. Material for sequencing was PBMCs. This TCR came from a woman in her sixties in good health and CMV-seronegative. This chain joins TRBV7-2 and TRBJ1-6; 9 nucleotides agree with TRBD1. The CDR3 sequence is CASSSRVQGARRSPLHF. As DNA, the CDR3 is TGTGCCAGCAGCTCTCGGGTACAGGGGGCGAGGAGGTCACCCCTCCACTTT.